A single sample gave rise to the 7 T cell receptor beta chains below, sequenced in a study of T cells in Graves' hyperthyroidism and ophthalmopathy. The source material, RNA transcripts, was used to amplify TCR beta CDR3 regions. The HTBI primer set served for first-round RT-PCR of the TCR CDR3. TCRdb itself ran the multiplex PCR reads through MiXCR, one entry per CDR3 protein. The sample holds around 540,000 distinct CDR3 sequences, about 16% seen once. The sequencing input was blood. All receptors come from a woman in her 30s with Graves' ophthalmopathy.

This clonotype was seen a handful of times. This chain connects TRBV7-2 to TRBJ2-5; 7 bases fit TRBD1. Germline-derived CDR1 and CDR2 are SGHTA and FQGNSA. Germline trimming cut 4 bases from V and 5 bases from J; bases unmatched to any gene: 7. This CDR3 is 14 amino acids long. CDR3 loop: CASSSRQGGETQYF. DNA for the CDR3: TGTGCCAGCAGCTCACGACAGGGTGGGGAGACCCAGTACTTC.

This clonotype has ten or more counts. The CDR3 bases are TGTGCCAGCAGTGAAAGTCCTTCTTTTGGGGGCACAGATACGCAGTATTTT. The encoded protein is CASSESPSFGGTDTQYF. This chain connects TRBV2 to TRBJ2-3, with unresolved D. Trimming took 2 bases from V and 1 from J, leaving 16 bases between them. The germline V gene has CDR1 SNHLY and CDR2 FYNNEI. The CDR3 length is 17 residues.

V usage is TRBV6-2 or TRBV6-3 and J usage is TRBJ2-1; TRBD2 matches 7 bases. The CDR3 is 17 residues long. With V trimmed by 2 bases and J by 3 bases, 10 bases remained unmatched. Per germline, CDR1 MNHEY and CDR2 SVGEGT. In DNA, the CDR3 is TGTGCCAGCAGTTACGGGGATCCTAGCGGATTCTACAATGAGCAGTTCTTC. The encoded protein is CASSYGDPSGFYNEQFF.

The chain uses TRBV7-9 and TRBJ1-6, with D unresolved. Trimming removed 11 bases at V and 8 bases at J, with 16 bases between. The CDR3 sequence is 13 residues long. CDR1 SEHNR and CDR2 FQNEAQ come from the germline V gene (reference sequence). The CDR3 protein is CAPPRRSDSPLHF. CDR3 in DNA: TGTGCCCCCCCACGGAGGTCAGATTCACCCCTCCACTTT.

This clonotype showed up just once. This rearrangement joins TRBV27 to TRBJ2-6; D uncertain. Trimming took off 5 bases at V and 4 bases at J, with 15 bases between the two ends. Germline lookup yields CDR1 MNHEY and CDR2 SMNVEV (reference sequence). This CDR3 contains 16 residues. In nucleotides, the CDR3 is TGTGCCAGCAGTCCCCCACAGTTCTTGGGGGCCAACGTCCTGACTTTC. This encodes CASSPPQFLGANVLTF.

The rearrangement links TRBV5-6 to TRBJ1-5, with 9 nucleotides matching TRBD1. Per germline, CDR1 SGHDT and CDR2 YYEEEE. CDR3 length equals 18 residues. The trim removed 4 bases at V and 2 bases at J, leaving 13 bases unmatched. The CDR3 DNA reads TGTGCCAGCAGCCAAACCGGGACAGGGAAGGAAGGCAATCAGCCCCAGCATTTT. Amino acids: CASSQTGTGKEGNQPQHF.

This chain joins TRBV29-1 and TRBJ1-2; unclear D gene. The V gene's germline CDR1 is SQVTM and CDR2 ANQGSEA. CDR3 length: 11 residues. With 7 bases removed from V and 7 bases from J, the gap between germline ends came to 13 bases. The CDR3 DNA follows: TGCAGCGAGGACTCTAACGGTGGCTACACCTTC. Protein sequence: CSEDSNGGYTF.